This T cell receptor beta chain was documented in a study of cytotoxic CD8 clonotypes in ibrutinib-treated CLL. General study points: At the start, clonality exceeded age-matched healthy donors and followed circulating CD8+ T-cell counts.

Assay used: immunoSEQ multiplex PCR; TCRdb lists only in-frame clones, some missing. This table has more than 200,000 clones, roughly 73% appearing once. V was pared by 3 bases and J by 4 bases, with 12 bases between. CDR1 and CDR2 from the germline V gene are WNHNN and SYGVQD (reference sequence). The CDR3 consists of 14 residues. A few counts support this clone. Its antigen is as yet unknown. The chain recombines TRBV10-1 with TRBJ2-5; tentatively, D is TRBD2 (6 bases). The sequences come from PBMCs, collected after 12 months of ibrutinib treatment. The TCR comes from a human donor with chronic lymphocytic leukemia. Here the CDR3 reads CASSDGLGGETQYF. DNA of the CDR3: TGCGCCAGCAGTGACGGGTTGGGGGGAGAGACCCAGTACTTC.